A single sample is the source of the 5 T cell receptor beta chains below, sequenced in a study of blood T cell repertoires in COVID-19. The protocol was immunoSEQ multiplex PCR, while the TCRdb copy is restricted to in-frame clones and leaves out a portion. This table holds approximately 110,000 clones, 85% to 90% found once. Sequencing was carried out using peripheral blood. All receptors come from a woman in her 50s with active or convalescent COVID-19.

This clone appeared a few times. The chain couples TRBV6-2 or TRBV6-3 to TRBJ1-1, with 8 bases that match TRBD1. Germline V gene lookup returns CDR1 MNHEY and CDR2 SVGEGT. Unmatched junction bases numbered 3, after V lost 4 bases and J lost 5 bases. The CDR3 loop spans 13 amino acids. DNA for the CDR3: TGTGCCAGCAGTTGGACAGGGCGGACTGAAGCTTTCTTT. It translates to CASSWTGRTEAFF.

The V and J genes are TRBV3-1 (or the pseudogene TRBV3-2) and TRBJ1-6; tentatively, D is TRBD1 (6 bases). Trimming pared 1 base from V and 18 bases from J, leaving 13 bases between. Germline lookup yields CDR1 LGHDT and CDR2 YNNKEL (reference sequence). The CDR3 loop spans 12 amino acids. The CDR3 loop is CASSQVVQGTHF. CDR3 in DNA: TGTGCCAGCAGCCAAGTTGTGCAGGGGACCCACTTT.

CDR3 nucleotides: TGTGCCAGCAGCTTAGGCAGAGGCACTGAAGCTTTCTTT. The encoded protein is CASSLGRGTEAFF. The V and J genes are TRBV13 and TRBJ1-1, with no clear D. Trimming stripped 0 bases from V and 4 bases from J, with 6 bases between. Germline V lookup: CDR1 PRHDT, CDR2 FYEKMQ (reference sequence). The CDR3 length is 13 residues.

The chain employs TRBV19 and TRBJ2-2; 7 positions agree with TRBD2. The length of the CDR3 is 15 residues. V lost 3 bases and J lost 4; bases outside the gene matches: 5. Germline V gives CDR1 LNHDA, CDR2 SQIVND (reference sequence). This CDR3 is CASSMETSLTGELFF. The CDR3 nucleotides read TGTGCCAGTAGTATGGAGACTAGCCTCACCGGGGAGCTGTTTTTT. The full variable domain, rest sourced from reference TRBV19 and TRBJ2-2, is DGGITQSPKYLFRKEGQNVTLSCEQNLNHDAMYWYRQDPGQGLRLIYYSQIVNDFQKGDIAEGYSVSREKKESFPLTVTSAQKNPTAFYLCASSMETSLTGELFFGEGSRLTVL.

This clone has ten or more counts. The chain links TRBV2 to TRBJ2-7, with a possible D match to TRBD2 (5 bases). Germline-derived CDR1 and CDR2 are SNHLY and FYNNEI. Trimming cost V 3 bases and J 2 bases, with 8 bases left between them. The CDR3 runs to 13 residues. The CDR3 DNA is TGTGCCAGCAGTGAGGACTTAACCTACGAGCAGTACTTC. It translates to CASSEDLTYEQYF.